This T cell receptor (beta chain) comes out of a study of cytomegalovirus exposure and HLA in healthy donors. Produced via immunoSEQ multiplex PCR; TCRdb's table is partial and in-frame only. The sample includes roughly 150,000 clones, 80% to 85% of them seen just once. The CDR3 spans 15 residues. The germline gives CDR1 SGHTA, CDR2 FQGNSA. V lost 1 base, J lost 5 bases, and 5 bases stayed unmatched. V and J are TRBV7-2 and TRBJ1-5, with 7 bases lining up with TRBD1. Sequencing was performed on PBMCs. The receptor's source is a man between 25 and 39 years old in good health and CMV-seropositive. The CDR3 DNA reads as TGTGCCAGCAGCTTAGGAGACAGGGTATATCAGCCCCAGCATTTT. Its protein is CASSLGDRVYQPQHF.